Sequencing of this TCR beta chain was carried out in a study of T cells after yellow fever vaccination. Study-level background: Each low-cell-number fraction was prepared by means of SMART-Seq v4 Ultra Low Input. Study findings and constraints: Most primary-vaccination clones reappeared after the booster (about 97% CD4, about 88% CD8). A small share of clonotypes appeared in both CD4 and CD8 compartments.

Concerning this clonotype: Its antigen remains unidentified. Just one base apart from a much larger clone, this may be a read error.

Generation of TCR cDNA used 5'RACE template switching (which added a universal primer site and UMIs). TCRdb independently ran MiXCR on the 5' RACE reads; one entry per CDR3 protein. The sample includes 250,000 or so distinct CDR3 sequences, roughly 7.2% of them seen just once. The CDR3 sequence is 16 residues long. Germline V gene sequence: CDR1 SGHTA, CDR2 FQGNSA. The germline V and J ends were trimmed by 1 base and 0 bases, with 11 bases remaining between them. The sequence came from a young man who received the YFV17D yellow fever vaccine. Sequences were derived from CD4+ T cells sorted from PBMCs, sampled 15 days after the yellow fever booster vaccination. The genes are TRBV7-2 and TRBJ2-3; D ambiguous. CDR3 sequence (DNA): TGTGCCAGCAGCTTAGGAGTGGGTACTAGCACAGATACGCAGTATTTT. Translating it yields CASSLGVGTSTDTQYF.